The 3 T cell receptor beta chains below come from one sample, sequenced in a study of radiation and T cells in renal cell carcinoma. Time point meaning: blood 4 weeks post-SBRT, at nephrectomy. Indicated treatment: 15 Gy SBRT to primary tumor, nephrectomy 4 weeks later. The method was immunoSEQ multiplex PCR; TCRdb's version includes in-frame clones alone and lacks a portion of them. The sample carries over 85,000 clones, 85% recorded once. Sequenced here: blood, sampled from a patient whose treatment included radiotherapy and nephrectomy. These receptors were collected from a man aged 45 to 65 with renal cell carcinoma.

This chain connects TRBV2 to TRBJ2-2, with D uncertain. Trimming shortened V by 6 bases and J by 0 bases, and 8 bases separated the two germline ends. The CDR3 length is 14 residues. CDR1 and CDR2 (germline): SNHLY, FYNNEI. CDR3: CASSDWPNTGELFF. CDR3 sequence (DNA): TGTGCCAGCAGCGACTGGCCGAACACCGGGGAGCTGTTTTTT.

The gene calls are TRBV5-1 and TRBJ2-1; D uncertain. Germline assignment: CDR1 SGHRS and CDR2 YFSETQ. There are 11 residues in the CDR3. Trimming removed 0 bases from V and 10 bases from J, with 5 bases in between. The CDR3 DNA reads TGCGCCAGCAGCTTGGGGTTCGAGCAGTTCTTC. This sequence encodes CASSLGFEQFF. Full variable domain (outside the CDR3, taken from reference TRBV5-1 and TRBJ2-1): KAGVTQTPRYLIKTRGQQVTLSCSPISGHRSVSWYQQTPGQGLQFLFEYFSETQRNKGNFPGRFSGRQFSNSRSEMNVSTLELGDSALYLCASSLGFEQFFGPGTRLTVL.

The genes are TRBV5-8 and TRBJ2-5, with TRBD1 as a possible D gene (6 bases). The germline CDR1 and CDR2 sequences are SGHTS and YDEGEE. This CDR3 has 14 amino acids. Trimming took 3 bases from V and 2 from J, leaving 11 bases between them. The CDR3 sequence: CASSSWTEQETQYF. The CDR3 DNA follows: TGTGCCAGCAGCTCCTGGACAGAACAAGAGACCCAGTACTTC.